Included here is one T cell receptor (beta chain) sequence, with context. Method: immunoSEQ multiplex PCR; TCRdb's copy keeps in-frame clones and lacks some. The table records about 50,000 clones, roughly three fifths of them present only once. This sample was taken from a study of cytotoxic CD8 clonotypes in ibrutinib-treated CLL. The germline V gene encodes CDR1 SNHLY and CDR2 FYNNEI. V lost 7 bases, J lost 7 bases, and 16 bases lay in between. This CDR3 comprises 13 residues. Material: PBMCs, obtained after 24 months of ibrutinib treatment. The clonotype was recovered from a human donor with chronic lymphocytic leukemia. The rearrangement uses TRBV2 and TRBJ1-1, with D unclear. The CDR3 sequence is CASTKYQESEAFF. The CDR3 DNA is TGTGCCAGCACCAAATATCAGGAGAGTGAAGCTTTCTTT.